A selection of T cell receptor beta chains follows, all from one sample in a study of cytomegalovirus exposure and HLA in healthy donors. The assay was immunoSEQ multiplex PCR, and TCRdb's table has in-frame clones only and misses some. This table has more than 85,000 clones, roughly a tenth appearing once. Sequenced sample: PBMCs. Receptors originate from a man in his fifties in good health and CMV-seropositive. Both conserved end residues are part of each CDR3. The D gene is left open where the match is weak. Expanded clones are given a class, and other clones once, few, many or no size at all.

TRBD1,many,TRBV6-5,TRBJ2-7,CASSYGDRGSYEQYF,TGTGCCAGCAGTTACGGGGACAGGGGCTCCTACGAGCAGTACTTC
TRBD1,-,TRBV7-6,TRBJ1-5,CASSSGQGPNQPQHF,TGTGCCAGCAGCTCGGGACAGGGCCCGAATCAGCCCCAGCATTTT
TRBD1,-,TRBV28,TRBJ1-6,CASSATGERNSPLHF,TGTGCCAGCAGTGCCACAGGGGAACGTAATTCACCCCTCCACTTT
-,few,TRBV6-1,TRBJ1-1,CASSYIRSTEAFF,TGTGCCAGCAGTTATATTAGGAGCACTGAAGCTTTCTTT
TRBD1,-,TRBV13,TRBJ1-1,CASSYQGANGNTEAFF,TGTGCCAGCAGCTATCAGGGGGCAAACGGGAACACTGAAGCTTTCTTT
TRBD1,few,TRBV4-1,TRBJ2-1,CASSLDRASTNEQFF,TGCGCCAGCAGCCTAGACAGGGCAAGCACCAATGAGCAGTTCTTC
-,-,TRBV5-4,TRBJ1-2,CASSLVGANYGYTF,TGTGCCAGCAGCTTGGTTGGAGCTAACTATGGCTACACCTTC
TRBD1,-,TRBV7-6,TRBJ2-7,CASSLGTASYEQYF,TGTGCCAGCAGCCTTGGGACAGCCTCCTACGAGCAGTACTTC
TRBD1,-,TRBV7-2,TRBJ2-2,CASTFRTGQLEYTGELFF,TGTGCCAGCACCTTCAGAACGGGACAGCTGGAGTACACCGGGGAGCTGTTTTTT
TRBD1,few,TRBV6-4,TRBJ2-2,CASSDSGTVNTGELFF,TGTGCCAGCAGTGACTCTGGGACAGTGAACACCGGGGAGCTGTTTTTT
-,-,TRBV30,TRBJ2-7,CAWSVRRVGLATSSYEQYF,TGTGCCTGGAGTGTACGGAGGGTGGGACTGGCAACCTCCTCCTACGAGCAGTACTTC
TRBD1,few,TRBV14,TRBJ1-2,CASSPPAAGGTGYTF,TGTGCCAGCAGCCCTCCGGCGGCAGGGGGCACTGGCTACACCTTC
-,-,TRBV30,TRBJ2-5,CAWSRPGIQEETQYF,TGTGCCTGGAGCCGCCCCGGGATACAAGAAGAGACCCAGTACTTC
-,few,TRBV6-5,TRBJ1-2,CASSYVTGSTGYTF,TGTGCCAGCAGTTACGTAACAGGGTCAACCGGCTACACCTTC
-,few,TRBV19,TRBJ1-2,CASKEDGTNYGYTF,TGTGCCAGTAAGGAGGACGGGACTAACTATGGCTACACCTTC
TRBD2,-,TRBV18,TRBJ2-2,CASSPQELAGNTGELFF,TGTGCCAGCTCACCACAGGAACTAGCGGGAAACACCGGGGAGCTGTTTTTT
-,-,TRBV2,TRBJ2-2,CASSEGLASSLAGELFF,TGTGCCAGCAGTGAGGGGCTAGCGAGTAGTTTAGCCGGGGAGCTGTTTTTT
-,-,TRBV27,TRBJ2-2,CASSLLLGVGELFF,TGTGCCAGCAGTTTATTGCTCGGGGTTGGGGAGCTGTTTTTT
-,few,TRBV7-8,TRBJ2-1,CASSPTPRWYNEQFF,TGTGCCAGCAGCCCTACACCTAGGTGGTACAATGAGCAGTTCTTC
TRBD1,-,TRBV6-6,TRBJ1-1,CASRDRGVNTEAFF,TGTGCCAGCAGGGACAGGGGGGTAAACACTGAAGCTTTCTTT
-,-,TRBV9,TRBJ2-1,CASSGRQPASYNEQFF,TGTGCCAGCAGCGGCCGACAGCCTGCCTCCTACAATGAGCAGTTCTTC
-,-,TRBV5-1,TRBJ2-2,CASSSGTSTGELFF,TGCGCCAGCAGCTCCGGGACAAGCACCGGGGAGCTGTTTTTT